The entry that follows covers one TCR beta chain sequence. Sequenced by immunoSEQ multiplex PCR; TCRdb stores in-frame clones only, minus some. The table records roughly 220,000 clones, more than 75% of them present only once. The entry originates in a study of blood T cell repertoires in COVID-19. Overall study context: In each case, the material was cDNA or gDNA derived from T cells, B-cell-depleted T cells, or PBMCs.

V shed 1 base and J shed 5 bases, with 8 bases lying between them. The CDR3 has 12 amino acids. The germline V gene has CDR1 SQVTM and CDR2 ANQGSEA. The chain employs TRBV29-1 and TRBJ2-5; D may be TRBD1 (5 bases). The clonotype was recovered from a man aged 45 to 65 who had recovered from COVID-19. The sequencing input was peripheral blood. CDR3 sequence: CSVEGTIETQYF. The CDR3 DNA reads as TGCAGCGTTGAAGGGACAATCGAGACCCAGTACTTC.